The T cell receptor beta chain described here comes from a study of PD-1 blockade in classical Hodgkin lymphoma. Study results and caveats: Healthy donors were reported to have higher baseline TCR diversity than newly diagnosed patients. CD4+ TCR diversity climbed significantly by C4D1, unlike CD8+ TCR diversity. Nothing has yet pinned down what causes the repertoire differences, possibly disease activity or prior therapy. Complete responders' baseline diversity resembled that of newly diagnosed patients.

CDR3 size: 17 residues. Germline assignment: CDR1 SGDLS and CDR2 YYNGEE. The V segment lost 0 bases and the J segment 4 bases; nucleotides outside the gene matches: 10. Time point noted: cycle 4 day 1 (C4D1), after 5 to 7 weeks of nivolumab. There was relapse after autologous stem cell transplantation in every patient, and there was variation in brentuximab vedotin exposure. Out of thawed PBMCs, magnetic negative selection purified CD4+ T cells. As for this clone: Its target is not known.

Assay used: immunoSEQ multiplex PCR; TCRdb lists only in-frame clones, some missing. Of fewer than 30,000 clones in the sample, over 75% are singletons; the top ten hold around 0.6%. The chain links TRBV9 to TRBJ2-3, with 8 bases identical to TRBD1. Sequencing was performed on CD4+ T cells from blood, taken before the fourth cycle of nivolumab. The receptor was derived from a human donor with classical Hodgkin lymphoma. CDR3 residues: CASSVGRQGALADTQYF. CDR3 bases: TGTGCCAGCAGCGTAGGTAGGCAGGGGGCATTAGCAGATACGCAGTATTTT. The whole variable domain, remainder taken from reference TRBV9 and TRBJ2-3, is DSGVTQTPKHLITATGQRVTLRCSPRSGDLSVYWYQQSLDQGLQFLIQYYNGEERAKGNILERFSAQQFPDLHSELNLSSLELGDSALYFCASSVGRQGALADTQYFGPGTRLTVL.